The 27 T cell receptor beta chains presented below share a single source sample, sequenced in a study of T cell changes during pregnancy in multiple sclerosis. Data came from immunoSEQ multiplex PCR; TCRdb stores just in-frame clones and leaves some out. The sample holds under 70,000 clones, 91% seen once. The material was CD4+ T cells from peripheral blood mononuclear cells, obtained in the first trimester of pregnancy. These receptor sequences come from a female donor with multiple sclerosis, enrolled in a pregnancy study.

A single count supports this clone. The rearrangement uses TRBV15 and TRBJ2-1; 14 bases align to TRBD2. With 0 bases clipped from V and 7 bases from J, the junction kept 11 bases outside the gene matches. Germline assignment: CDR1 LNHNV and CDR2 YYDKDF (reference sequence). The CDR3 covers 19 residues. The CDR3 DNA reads TGTGCCACCAGCAGAGATCCAGGACTAGCGGGGGGAAAAGGGAATGAGCAGTTCTTC. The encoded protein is CATSRDPGLAGGKGNEQFF.

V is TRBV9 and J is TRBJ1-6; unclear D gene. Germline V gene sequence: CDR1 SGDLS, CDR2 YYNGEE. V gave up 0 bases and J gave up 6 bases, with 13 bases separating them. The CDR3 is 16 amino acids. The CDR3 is CASSVAPGIANSPLHF. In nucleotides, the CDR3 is TGTGCCAGCAGCGTAGCCCCCGGGATTGCTAATTCACCCCTCCACTTT.

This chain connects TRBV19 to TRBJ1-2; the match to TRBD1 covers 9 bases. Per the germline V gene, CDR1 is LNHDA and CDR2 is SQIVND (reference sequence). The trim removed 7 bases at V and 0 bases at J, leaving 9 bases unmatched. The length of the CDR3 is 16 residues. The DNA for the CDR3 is TGTGCCAGTACCCCCGGGACAGGGAGAGCTAACTATGGCTACACCTTC. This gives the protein CASTPGTGRANYGYTF.

CDR3 sequence reads: CASSPSGESSPLHF. The CDR3 DNA sequence: TGTGCCAGCTCACCATCCGGGGAGTCGTCACCCCTCCACTTT. The chain couples TRBV18 to TRBJ1-6; no firm D call. The CDR3 length is 14 residues. Germline CDR1 is KGHSH and CDR2 is LQKENI. V lost 2 bases and J 10 bases, leaving 12 bases between the germline ends. The full variable domain, its missing parts supplied by reference TRBV18 and TRBJ1-6, is NAGVMQNPRHLVRRRGQEARLRCSPMKGHSHVYWYRQLPEEGLKFMVYLQKENIIDESGMPKERFSAEFPKEGPSILRIQQVVRGDSAAYFCASSPSGESSPLHFGNGTRLTVT.

The CDR3: CASSLVSGGTDTQYF. The DNA of the CDR3 is TGTGCCAGCAGCTTAGTTAGCGGGGGCACAGATACGCAGTATTTT. The gene calls are TRBV7-9 and TRBJ2-3; 8 positions agree with TRBD2. The V and J ends lost 1 base and 1 base, in that order; junction bases with no gene match: 1. This CDR3 has 15 amino acids. CDR1 is SEHNR, CDR2 FQNEAQ, per germline (reference sequence).

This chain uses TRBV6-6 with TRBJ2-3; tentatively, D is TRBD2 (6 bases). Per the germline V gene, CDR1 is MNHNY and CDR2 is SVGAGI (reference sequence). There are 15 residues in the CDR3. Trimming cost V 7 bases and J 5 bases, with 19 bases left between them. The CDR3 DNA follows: TGTGCCAGCACCCTGCGTGAGGCGCGGGGAGATACGCAGTATTTT. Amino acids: CASTLREARGDTQYF.

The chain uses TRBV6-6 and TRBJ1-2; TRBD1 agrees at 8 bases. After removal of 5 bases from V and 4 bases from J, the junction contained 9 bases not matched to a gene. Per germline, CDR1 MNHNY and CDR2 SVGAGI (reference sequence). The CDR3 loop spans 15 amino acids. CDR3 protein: CASSQRTGPVYGYTF. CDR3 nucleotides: TGTGCCAGCAGTCAACGGACAGGGCCTGTCTATGGCTACACCTTC.

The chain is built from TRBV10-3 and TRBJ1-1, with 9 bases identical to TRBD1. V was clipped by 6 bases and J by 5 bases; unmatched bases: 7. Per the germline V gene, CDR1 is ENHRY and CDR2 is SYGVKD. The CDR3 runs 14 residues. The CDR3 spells CAIRATGGGTEAFF. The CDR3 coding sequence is TGTGCCATCAGAGCGACAGGGGGAGGGACTGAAGCTTTCTTT.

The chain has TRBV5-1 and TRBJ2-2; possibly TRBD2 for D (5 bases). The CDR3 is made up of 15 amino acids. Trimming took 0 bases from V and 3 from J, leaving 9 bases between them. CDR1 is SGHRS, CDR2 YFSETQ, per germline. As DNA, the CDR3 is TGCGCCAGCAGCTTGGCGGGGAAGGACACCGGGGAGCTGTTTTTT. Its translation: CASSLAGKDTGELFF.

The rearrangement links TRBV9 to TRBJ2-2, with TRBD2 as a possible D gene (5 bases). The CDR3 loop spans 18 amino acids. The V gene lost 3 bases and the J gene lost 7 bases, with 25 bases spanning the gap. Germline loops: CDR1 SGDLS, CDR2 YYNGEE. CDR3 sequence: CASSGGGLMGSAGGELFF. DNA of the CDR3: TGTGCCAGCAGCGGTGGAGGATTAATGGGGTCCGCTGGCGGGGAGCTGTTTTTT.

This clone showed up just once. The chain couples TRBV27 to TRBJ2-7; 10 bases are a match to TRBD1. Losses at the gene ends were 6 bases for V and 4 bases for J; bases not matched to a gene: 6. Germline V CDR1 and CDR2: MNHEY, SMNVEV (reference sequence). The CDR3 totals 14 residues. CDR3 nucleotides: TGTGCCAGCAGCGCGGGACAGGGGTATTACGAGCAGTACTTC. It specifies CASSAGQGYYEQYF.

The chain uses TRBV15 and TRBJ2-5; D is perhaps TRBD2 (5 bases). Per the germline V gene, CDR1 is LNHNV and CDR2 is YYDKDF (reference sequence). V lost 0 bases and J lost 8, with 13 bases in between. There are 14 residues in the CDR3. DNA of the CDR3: TGTGCCACCAGCAGAGATCGGAGGCAGGACACCCAGTACTTC. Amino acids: CATSRDRRQDTQYF. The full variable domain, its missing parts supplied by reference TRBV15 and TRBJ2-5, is DAMVIQNPRYQVTQFGKPVTLSCSQTLNHNVMYWYQQKSSQAPKLLFHYYDKDFNNEADTPDNFQSRRPNTSFCFLDIRSPGLGDTAMYLCATSRDRRQDTQYFGPGTRLLVL.

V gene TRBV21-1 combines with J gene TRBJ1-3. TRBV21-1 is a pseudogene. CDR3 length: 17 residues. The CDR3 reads CASSKVKCLSSGNTIYF. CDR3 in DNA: TGTGCCAGCAGCAAGGTGAAGTGCCTATCCTCTGGAAACACCATATATTTT.

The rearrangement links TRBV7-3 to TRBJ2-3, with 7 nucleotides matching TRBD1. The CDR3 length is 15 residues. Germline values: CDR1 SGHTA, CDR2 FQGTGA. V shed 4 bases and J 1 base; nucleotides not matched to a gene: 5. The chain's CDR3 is CASSSTGVGTDTQYF. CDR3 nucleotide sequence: TGTGCCAGCAGCTCTACAGGGGTGGGCACAGATACGCAGTATTTT. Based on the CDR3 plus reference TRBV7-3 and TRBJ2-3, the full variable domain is GAGVSQTPSNKVTEKGKYVELRCDPISGHTALYWYRQSLGQGPEFLIYFQGTGAADDSGLPNDRFFAVRPEGSVSTLKIQRTERGDSAVYLCASSSTGVGTDTQYFGPGTRLTVL.

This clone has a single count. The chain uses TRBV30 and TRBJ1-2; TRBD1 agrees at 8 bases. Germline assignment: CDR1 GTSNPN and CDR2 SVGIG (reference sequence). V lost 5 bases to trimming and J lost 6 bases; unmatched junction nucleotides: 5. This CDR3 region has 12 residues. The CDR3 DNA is TGTGCCTGGTCAGGGGGCGAAGATGGCTACACCTTC. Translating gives CAWSGGEDGYTF.

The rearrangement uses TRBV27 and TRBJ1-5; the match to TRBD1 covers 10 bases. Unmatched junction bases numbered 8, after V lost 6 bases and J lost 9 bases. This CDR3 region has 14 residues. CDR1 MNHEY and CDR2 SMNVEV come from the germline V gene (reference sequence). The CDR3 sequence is CASRLTGGAGPQHF. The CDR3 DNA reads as TGTGCCAGCAGACTGACAGGGGGCGCGGGGCCCCAGCATTTT.

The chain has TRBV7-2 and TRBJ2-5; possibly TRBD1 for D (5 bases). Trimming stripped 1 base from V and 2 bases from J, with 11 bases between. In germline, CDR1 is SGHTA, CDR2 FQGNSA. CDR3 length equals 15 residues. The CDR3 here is CASSLGAGIQETQYF. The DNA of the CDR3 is TGTGCCAGCAGCTTAGGGGCAGGGATTCAAGAGACCCAGTACTTC.

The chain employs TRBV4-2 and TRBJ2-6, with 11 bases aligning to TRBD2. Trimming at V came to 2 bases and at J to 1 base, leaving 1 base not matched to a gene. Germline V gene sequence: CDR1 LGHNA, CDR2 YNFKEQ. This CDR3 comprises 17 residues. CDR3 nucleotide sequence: TGTGCCAGCAGCCAATTAGCGGGGGGGTCTGGGGCCAACGTCCTGACTTTC. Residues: CASSQLAGGSGANVLTF.

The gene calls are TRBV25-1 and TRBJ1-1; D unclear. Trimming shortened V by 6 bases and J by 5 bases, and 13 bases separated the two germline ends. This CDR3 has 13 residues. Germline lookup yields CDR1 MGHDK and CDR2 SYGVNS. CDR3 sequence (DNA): TGTGCCAGCAGGGGAGTAGGTGGGACTGAAGCTTTCTTT. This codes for CASRGVGGTEAFF.

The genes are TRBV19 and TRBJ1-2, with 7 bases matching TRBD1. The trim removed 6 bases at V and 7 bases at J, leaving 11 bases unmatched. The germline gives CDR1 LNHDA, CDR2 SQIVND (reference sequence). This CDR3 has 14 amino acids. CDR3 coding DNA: TGTGCCAGTAGACCCGGGACAGCCAAAGGTGGCTACACCTTC. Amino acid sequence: CASRPGTAKGGYTF.

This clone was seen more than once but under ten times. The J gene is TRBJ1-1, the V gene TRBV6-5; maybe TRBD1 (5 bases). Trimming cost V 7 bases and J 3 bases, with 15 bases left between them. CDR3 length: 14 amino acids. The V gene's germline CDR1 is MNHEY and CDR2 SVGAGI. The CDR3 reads CASTSGLVDTEAFF. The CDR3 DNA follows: TGTGCCAGCACCTCAGGGTTGGTGGACACTGAAGCTTTCTTT.

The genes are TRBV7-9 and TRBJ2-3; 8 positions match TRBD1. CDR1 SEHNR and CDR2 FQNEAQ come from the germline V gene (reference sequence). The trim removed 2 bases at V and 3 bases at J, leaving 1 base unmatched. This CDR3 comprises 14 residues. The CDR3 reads CASSLRQGTDTQYF. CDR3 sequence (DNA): TGTGCCAGCAGCTTACGACAGGGGACAGATACGCAGTATTTT.

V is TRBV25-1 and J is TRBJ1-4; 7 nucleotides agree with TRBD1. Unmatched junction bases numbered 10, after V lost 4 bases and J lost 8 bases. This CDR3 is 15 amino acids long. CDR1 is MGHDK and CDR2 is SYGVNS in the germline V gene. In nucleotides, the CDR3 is TGTGCCAGCAGTGTACACAGGGGAATAAACGAAAAACTGTTTTTT. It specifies CASSVHRGINEKLFF. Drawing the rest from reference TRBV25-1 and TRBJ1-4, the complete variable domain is EADIYQTPRYLVIGTGKKITLECSQTMGHDKMYWYQQDPGMELHLIHYSYGVNSTEKGDLSSESTVSRIRTEHFPLTLESARPSHTSQYLCASSVHRGINEKLFFGSGTQLSVL.

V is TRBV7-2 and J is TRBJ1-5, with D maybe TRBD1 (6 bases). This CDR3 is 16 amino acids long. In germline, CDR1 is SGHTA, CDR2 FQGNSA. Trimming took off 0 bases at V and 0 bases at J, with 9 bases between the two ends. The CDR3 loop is CASSLAMGASNQPQHF. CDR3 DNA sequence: TGTGCCAGCAGCTTAGCTATGGGGGCTAGCAATCAGCCCCAGCATTTT. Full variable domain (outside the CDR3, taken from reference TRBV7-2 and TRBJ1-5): GAGVSQSPSNKVTEKGKDVELRCDPISGHTALYWYRQSLGQGLEFLIYFQGNSAPDKSGLPSDRFSAERTGGSVSTLTIQRTQQEDSAVYLCASSLAMGASNQPQHFGDGTRLSIL.

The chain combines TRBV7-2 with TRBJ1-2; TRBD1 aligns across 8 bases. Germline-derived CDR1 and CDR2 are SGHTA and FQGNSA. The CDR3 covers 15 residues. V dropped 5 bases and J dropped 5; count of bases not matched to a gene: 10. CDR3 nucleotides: TGTGCCAGCAGCCCACGGGACAGGCTCTTATATGGCTACACCTTC. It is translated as CASSPRDRLLYGYTF.

The chain's CDR3 is CASRGDRSESYGYTF. CDR3 coding DNA: TGTGCCAGCAGGGGGGACAGGTCCGAATCCTATGGCTACACCTTC. The V call is TRBV2, the J call TRBJ1-2; 8 bases are a match to TRBD1. The germline V gene has CDR1 SNHLY and CDR2 FYNNEI. Losses at the gene ends were 6 bases for V and 4 bases for J; bases not matched to a gene: 10. The CDR3 has 15 amino acids.

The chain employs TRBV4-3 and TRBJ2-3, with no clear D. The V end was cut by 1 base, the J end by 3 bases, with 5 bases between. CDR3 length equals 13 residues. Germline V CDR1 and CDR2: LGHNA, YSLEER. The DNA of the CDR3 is TGCGCCAGCAGCCAAGTGACTACAGATACGCAGTATTTT. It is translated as CASSQVTTDTQYF.